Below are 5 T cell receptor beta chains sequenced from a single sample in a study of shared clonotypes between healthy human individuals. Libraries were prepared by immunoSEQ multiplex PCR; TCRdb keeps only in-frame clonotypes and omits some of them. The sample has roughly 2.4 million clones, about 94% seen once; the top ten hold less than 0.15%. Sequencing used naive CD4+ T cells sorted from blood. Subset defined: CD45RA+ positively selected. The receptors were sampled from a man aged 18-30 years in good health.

CDR3 sequence: CASSITASRDYEQYF. The CDR3 region has the DNA TGTGCCAGTAGTATAACCGCCAGCAGGGACTACGAGCAGTACTTC. The chain uses TRBV19 and TRBJ2-7, with D perhaps TRBD1 (5 bases). V was cut by 2 bases and J by 3 bases, with 14 bases left in between. Germline loops: CDR1 LNHDA, CDR2 SQIVND (reference sequence). The CDR3 is made up of 15 amino acids.

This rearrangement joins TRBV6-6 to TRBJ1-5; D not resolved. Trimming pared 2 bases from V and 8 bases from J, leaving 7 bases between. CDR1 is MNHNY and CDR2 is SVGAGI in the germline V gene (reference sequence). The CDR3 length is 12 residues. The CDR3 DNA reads TGTGCCAGCAGTTACAAAGACGAGCCCCAGCATTTT. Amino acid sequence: CASSYKDEPQHF.

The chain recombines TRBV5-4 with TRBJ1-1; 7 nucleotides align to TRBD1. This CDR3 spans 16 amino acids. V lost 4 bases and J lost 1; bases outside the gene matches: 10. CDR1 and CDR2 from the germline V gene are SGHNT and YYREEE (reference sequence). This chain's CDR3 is CASSPRQGSWNTEAFF. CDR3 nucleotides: TGTGCCAGCAGCCCAAGACAGGGATCTTGGAACACTGAAGCTTTCTTT.

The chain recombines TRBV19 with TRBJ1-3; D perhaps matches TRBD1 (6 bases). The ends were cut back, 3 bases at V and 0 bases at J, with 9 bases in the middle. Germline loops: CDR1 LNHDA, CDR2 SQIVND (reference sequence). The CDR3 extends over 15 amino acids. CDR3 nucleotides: TGTGCCAGTAGTATTACAGGGCACTCTGGAAACACCATATATTTT. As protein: CASSITGHSGNTIYF.

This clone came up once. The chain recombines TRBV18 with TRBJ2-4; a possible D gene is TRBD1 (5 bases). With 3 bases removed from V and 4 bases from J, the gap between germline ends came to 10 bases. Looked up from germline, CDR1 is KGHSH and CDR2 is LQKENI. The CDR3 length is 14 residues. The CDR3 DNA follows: TGTGCCAGCTCACCGGCGACAGAAAAAAACATTCAGTACTTC. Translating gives CASSPATEKNIQYF.